Listed below are T cell receptor beta chains from one sample, sequenced in a study of T cell changes during pregnancy in multiple sclerosis. Clones were sequenced by immunoSEQ multiplex PCR, and TCRdb holds only the in-frame ones, with some missing. This table has about 40,000 clones, approximately 91% appearing once. Sequencing used PBMCs (not recorded whether the cells were cultured). The receptors derive from a female donor with multiple sclerosis, enrolled in a pregnancy study. Each CDR3 is given with its conserved first and last residue. D genes are given only for firm matches. Expanded clones get a size class; other rows say once, few or many, or leave the size out.

D	V	size	J	DNA	CDR3
.	TRBV5-4	.	TRBJ2-5	TGTGCCAGCAGCCCCAACCAAGAGACCCAGTACTTC	CASSPNQETQYF
.	TRBV7-2	.	TRBJ2-5	TGTGCCAGCAGCCCCGGTCTACGTGGGCAAGAGACCCAGTACTTC	CASSPGLRGQETQYF
TRBD2	TRBV19	.	TRBJ2-2	TGTGCCAGTAGTCCGCGGGTAGCGGGAGACACCGGGGAGCTGTTTTTT	CASSPRVAGDTGELFF
.	TRBV5-1	.	TRBJ1-2	TGCGCCAGCAGCTTGGAAAAGGGGGGGGCCCAAAATGGCTACACCTTC	CASSLEKGGAQNGYTF
.	TRBV19	.	TRBJ1-1	TGTGCCATTAACACTGAAGCTTTCTTT	CAINTEAFF
.	TRBV19	once	TRBJ2-2	TGTGCCAGTAGTATTACTATGACGGGGGGCCCCGGGGAGCTGTTTTTT	CASSITMTGGPGELFF
.	TRBV10-2	once	TRBJ2-3	TGCGCCAGCAGTGAGTGGTCCGGTCCAGATACGCAGTATTTT	CASSEWSGPDTQYF
.	TRBV5-1	.	TRBJ2-5	TGCGCCAGCAGCTTTTCGGAGGTCCTAGAGACCCAGTACTTC	CASSFSEVLETQYF
TRBD1	TRBV2	.	TRBJ1-1	TGTGCCAGCAGTGAAGTACTAATCAGGGGGCTAGCGAACACTGAAGCTTTCTTT	CASSEVLIRGLANTEAFF
.	TRBV6-4	few	TRBJ2-2	TGTGCCAGCAGTGCCGGGAACACCGGGGAGCTGTTTTTT	CASSAGNTGELFF
.	TRBV29-1	.	TRBJ2-2	TGCAGCGTTGCCCCCGGGACAAGAGCCACCGGGGAGCTGTTTTTT	CSVAPGTRATGELFF
.	TRBV30	.	TRBJ2-1	TGTGCCTGGAGTGTACACAATGAGCAGTTCTTC	CAWSVHNEQFF
.	TRBV4-3	.	TRBJ1-3	TGCGCCAGCAGCCAAGGATTGTCTGGAAACACCATATATTTT	CASSQGLSGNTIYF
.	TRBV6-6	once	TRBJ2-7	TGTGCCAGCAGTTCAAGGGCTACCTCCCCCTACGAGCAGTACTTC	CASSSRATSPYEQYF
TRBD2	TRBV7-2	.	TRBJ2-1	TGTGCCAGCAGCTTAGCCCCGATAGCGGGAGGGTCGGACAATGAGCAGTTCTTC	CASSLAPIAGGSDNEQFF
.	TRBV4-1	.	TRBJ1-4	TGCGCCAGCAGCCAAGGCTGGATTAATGAAAAACTGTTTTTT	CASSQGWINEKLFF
TRBD2	TRBV7-3	once	TRBJ2-3	TGTGCCAGCAGCTCTAGCGGGAGGTGGGATACGCAGTATTTT	CASSSSGRWDTQYF
TRBD2	TRBV18	.	TRBJ2-5	TGTGCCAGCTCACCCCTCCGCGCCGCTAGCGGGGGGTTCCAAGAGACCCAGTACTTC	CASSPLRAASGGFQETQYF
.	TRBV2	.	TRBJ2-5	TGTGCCAGCAGTGAAGAACAGCTGCAAGAGACCCAGTACTTC	CASSEEQLQETQYF
TRBD2	TRBV19	.	TRBJ2-2	TGTGCCACTCTCGGAACTAGCGGGAGTAGGGCCGGGGAGCTGTTTTTT	CATLGTSGSRAGELFF
.	TRBV19	.	TRBJ2-3	TGTGCCAGTAGTATAAGAACCGGGAGAACAGATACGCAGTATTTT	CASSIRTGRTDTQYF
TRBD1	TRBV6-5	.	TRBJ2-7	TGTGCCAGCAGTTACACAGGGGAATCCTACGAGCAGTACTTC	CASSYTGESYEQYF
.	TRBV4-2	.	TRBJ2-5	TGTGCCAGCAGCCTATCGGGACCTCAAGAGACCCAGTACTTC	CASSLSGPQETQYF
TRBD1	TRBV5-1	.	TRBJ1-1	TGCGCCAGCAGCTTAGATCAGGGGGCTAATGGTCTAGCTTTCTTT	CASSLDQGANGLAFF
TRBD1	TRBV6-4	.	TRBJ1-5	TGTGCCAGCAGTGCCGGGACAGGGGGCAATCAGCCCCAGCATTTT	CASSAGTGGNQPQHF
TRBD2	TRBV28	.	TRBJ2-3	TGTGCCAGCAGTTTTGAGGCTAGCGGACCTCGGGATACGCAGTATTTT	CASSFEASGPRDTQYF
.	TRBV25-1	.	TRBJ2-5	TGTGCCAGCAGGAGGGGGGGCCAAGAGACCCAGTACTTC	CASRRGGQETQYF
.	TRBV4-1	.	TRBJ1-2	TGCGCCAGCAGGGGTGACATCTATGGCTACACCTTC	CASRGDIYGYTF
.	TRBV14	.	TRBJ2-1	TGTGCCAGCAGCCAAGATCCGGGGTATGAGCAGTTCTTC	CASSQDPGYEQFF
.	TRBV6-4	.	TRBJ2-1	TGTGCCAGCAGTGACTCGGCTAGCGTAGGTGAGCAGTTCTTC	CASSDSASVGEQFF
.	TRBV30	.	TRBJ2-7	TGTGCCTGGAGTCATAACGGCTACGAGCAGTACTTC	CAWSHNGYEQYF
.	TRBV23-1	.	TRBJ1-5	TGCGCCAGCAGTCAAGGGAGGAACAGGGCCAGTCAGCCCCAGCATTTT	CASSQGRNRASQPQHF
.	TRBV4-3	.	TRBJ2-3	TGCGCCAGCACCCCCGGGGACTTCGACACAGATACGCAGTATTTT	CASTPGDFDTDTQYF
TRBD2	TRBV7-8	.	TRBJ2-5	TGTGCCAGCAACTTCCACGGGGGAGGGCCGTCGGAGACCCAGTACTTC	CASNFHGGGPSETQYF
.	TRBV1	.	TRBJ2-1	TGCACCAGCAGCCGAATGGGCGCTAGCGGGAAGAACAATGAGCAGTTCTTC	CTSSRMGASGKNNEQFF
.	TRBV10-1	.	TRBJ2-3	TGCGCCAGCAGTGAACAACAGTCCACAGATACGCAGTATTTT	CASSEQQSTDTQYF
TRBD1	TRBV6-1	.	TRBJ1-5	TGTGCCAGCAGTGACTACAGGGGAGGCCAGCCCCAGCATTTT	CASSDYRGGQPQHF
.	TRBV27	.	TRBJ1-5	TGTGCCAGCAGCCGCACAGGGTATAACAATCAGCCCCAGCATTTT	CASSRTGYNNQPQHF
.	TRBV4-1	.	TRBJ2-7	TGCGCCAGCAGCCAGGCCCGGGACGAACGTATGGCCTACGAGCAGTACTTC	CASSQARDERMAYEQYF
.	TRBV7-2	.	TRBJ1-2	TGTGCCAGCAGCTTAGGCTCGTCAGTCGATAAGGATGGCTACACCTTC	CASSLGSSVDKDGYTF
TRBD1	TRBV4-3	.	TRBJ2-2	TGCGCCAGCAGCCAAGGGGACAGCACCACCGGGGAGCTGTTTTTT	CASSQGDSTTGELFF
.	TRBV12-5	.	TRBJ2-7	TGTGCTAGTGGTTTTGAATACTACGAGCAGTACTTC	CASGFEYYEQYF
.	TRBV18	.	TRBJ1-1	TGTGCCAGCTCACCAAGCCTAGGGGGAACTGAAGCTTTCTTT	CASSPSLGGTEAFF
.	TRBV30	.	TRBJ1-1	TGTGCCTGGAGCCTTACAGGGACTGAAGCTTTCTTT	CAWSLTGTEAFF
.	TRBV6-1	.	TRBJ2-1	TGTGCCAGCAGTGAAGTCAGGTGGCGGGATTACGACAATGAGCAGTTCTTC	CASSEVRWRDYDNEQFF
.	TRBV19	.	TRBJ2-3	TGTGCCAGTAGTCCACGACAGGAGCTAAGCACAGATACGCAGTATTTT	CASSPRQELSTDTQYF
.	TRBV6-5	.	TRBJ2-2	TGTGCCAGCAGTTACGTGGAGAGAGGCACCGGGGAGCTGTTTTTT	CASSYVERGTGELFF
.	TRBV28	.	TRBJ2-1	TGTGCCAGCACCTCCGAGGAGGGCGTGTGGGGTGAGCAGTTCTTC	CASTSEEGVWGEQFF
.	TRBV6-5	.	TRBJ2-7	TGTGCCAGCAGTTACTCCCCCAGCTCCTACGAGCAGTACTTC	CASSYSPSSYEQYF